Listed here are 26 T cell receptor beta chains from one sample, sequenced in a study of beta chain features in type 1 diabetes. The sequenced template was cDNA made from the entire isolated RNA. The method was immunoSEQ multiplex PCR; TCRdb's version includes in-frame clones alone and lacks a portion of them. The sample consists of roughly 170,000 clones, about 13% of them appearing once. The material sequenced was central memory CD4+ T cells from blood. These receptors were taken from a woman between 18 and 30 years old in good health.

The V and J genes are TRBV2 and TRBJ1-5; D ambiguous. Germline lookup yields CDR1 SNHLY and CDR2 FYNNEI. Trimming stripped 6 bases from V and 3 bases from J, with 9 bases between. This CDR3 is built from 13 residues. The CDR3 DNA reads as TGTGCCAGCAGACAGCCTCCCAATCAGCCCCAGCATTTT. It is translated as CASRQPPNQPQHF.

Here the CDR3 reads CATSGTGHRYGYTF. In nucleotides, the CDR3 is TGTGCCACCAGCGGCACAGGGCACCGCTATGGCTACACCTTC. The V and J genes are TRBV15 and TRBJ1-2; D is possibly TRBD1 (6 bases). This CDR3 is 14 amino acids long. V was pared by 5 bases and J by 4 bases, with 14 bases between. CDR1 LNHNV and CDR2 YYDKDF come from the germline V gene (reference sequence).

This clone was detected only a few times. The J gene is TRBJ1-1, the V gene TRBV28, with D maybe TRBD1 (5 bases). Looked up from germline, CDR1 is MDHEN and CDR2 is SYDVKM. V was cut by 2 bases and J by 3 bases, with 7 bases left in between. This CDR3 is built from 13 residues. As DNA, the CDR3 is TGTGCCAGCAGTTTAGGAGGGGACACTGAAGCTTTCTTT. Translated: CASSLGGDTEAFF.

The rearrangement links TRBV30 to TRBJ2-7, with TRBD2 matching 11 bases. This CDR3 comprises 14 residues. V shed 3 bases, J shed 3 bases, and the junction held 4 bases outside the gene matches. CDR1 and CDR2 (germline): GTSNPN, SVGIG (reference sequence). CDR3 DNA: TGTGCCTGGAGAAAGCTAGCGGGGGGCTACGAGCAGTACTTC. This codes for CAWRKLAGGYEQYF.

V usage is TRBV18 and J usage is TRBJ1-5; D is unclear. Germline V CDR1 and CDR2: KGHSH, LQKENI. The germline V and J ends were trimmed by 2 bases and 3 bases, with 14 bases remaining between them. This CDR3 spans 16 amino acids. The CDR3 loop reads CASSPTGVGNNQPQHF. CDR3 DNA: TGTGCCAGCTCACCAACCGGGGTGGGTAACAATCAGCCCCAGCATTTT.

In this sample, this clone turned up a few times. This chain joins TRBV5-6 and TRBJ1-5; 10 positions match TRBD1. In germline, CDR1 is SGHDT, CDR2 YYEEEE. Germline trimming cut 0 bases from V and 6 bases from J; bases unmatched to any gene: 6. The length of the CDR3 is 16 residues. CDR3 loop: CASSLEGTGEVQPQHF. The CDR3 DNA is TGTGCCAGCAGCTTGGAGGGGACAGGGGAGGTTCAGCCCCAGCATTTT.

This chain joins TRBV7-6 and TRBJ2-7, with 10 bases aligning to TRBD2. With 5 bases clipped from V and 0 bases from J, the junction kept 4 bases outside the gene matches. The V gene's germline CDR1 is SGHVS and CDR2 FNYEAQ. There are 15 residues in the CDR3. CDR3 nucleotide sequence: TGTGCCAGCAGCAAAACTAGCGGGAACTCCTACGAGCAGTACTTC. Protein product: CASSKTSGNSYEQYF.

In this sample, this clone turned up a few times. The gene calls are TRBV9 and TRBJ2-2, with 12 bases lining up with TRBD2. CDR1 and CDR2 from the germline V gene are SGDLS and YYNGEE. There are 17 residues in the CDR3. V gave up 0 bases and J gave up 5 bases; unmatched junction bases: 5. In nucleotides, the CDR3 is TGTGCCAGCAGCGTAGGGCCCACTAGCGGGAGGACCGGGGAGCTGTTTTTT. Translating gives CASSVGPTSGRTGELFF.

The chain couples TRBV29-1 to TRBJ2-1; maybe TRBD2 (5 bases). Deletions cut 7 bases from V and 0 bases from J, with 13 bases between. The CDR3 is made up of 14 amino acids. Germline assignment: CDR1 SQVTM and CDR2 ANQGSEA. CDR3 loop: CSAAGFSSYNEQFF. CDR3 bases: TGCAGCGCCGCGGGCTTCAGCTCCTACAATGAGCAGTTCTTC.

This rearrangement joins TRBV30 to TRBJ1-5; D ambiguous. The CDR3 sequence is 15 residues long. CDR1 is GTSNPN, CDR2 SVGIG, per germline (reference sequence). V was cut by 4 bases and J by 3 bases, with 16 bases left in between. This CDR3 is CAWMSKRVDNQPQHF. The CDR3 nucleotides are TGTGCCTGGATGAGTAAGAGGGTAGACAATCAGCCCCAGCATTTT.

The CDR3 is CASSQGAQQPQHF. The CDR3 nucleotides read TGTGCCAGCTCTCAGGGGGCCCAACAGCCCCAGCATTTT. V is TRBV6-5 and J is TRBJ1-5, with 8 positions matching TRBD1. In germline, CDR1 is MNHEY, CDR2 SVGAGI. This CDR3 has 13 amino acids. V shed 8 bases and J 7 bases; nucleotides not matched to a gene: 7.

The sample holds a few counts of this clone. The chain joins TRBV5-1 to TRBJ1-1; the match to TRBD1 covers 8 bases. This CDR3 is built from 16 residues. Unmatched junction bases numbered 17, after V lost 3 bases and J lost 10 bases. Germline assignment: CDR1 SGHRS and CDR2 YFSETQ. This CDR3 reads CASSWDSGQATYRAFF. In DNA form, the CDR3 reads TGCGCCAGCAGCTGGGACTCGGGACAGGCGACCTACCGAGCTTTCTTT.

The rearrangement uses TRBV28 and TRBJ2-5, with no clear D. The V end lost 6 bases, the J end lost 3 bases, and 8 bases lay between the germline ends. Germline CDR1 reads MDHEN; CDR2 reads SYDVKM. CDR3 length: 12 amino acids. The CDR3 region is CASRESEETQYF. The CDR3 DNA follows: TGTGCCAGCAGGGAGAGTGAAGAGACCCAGTACTTC.

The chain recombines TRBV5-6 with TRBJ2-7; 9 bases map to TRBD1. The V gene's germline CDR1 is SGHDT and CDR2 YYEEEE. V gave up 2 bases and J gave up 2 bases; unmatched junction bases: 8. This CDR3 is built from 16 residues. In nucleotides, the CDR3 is TGTGCCAGCAGCTTAACCGGGACAGGGACGACCTACGAGCAGTACTTC. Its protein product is CASSLTGTGTTYEQYF. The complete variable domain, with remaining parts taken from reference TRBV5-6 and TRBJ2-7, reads DAGVTQSPTHLIKTRGQQVTLRCSPKSGHDTVSWYQQALGQGPQFIFQYYEEEERQRGNFPDRFSGHQFPNYSSELNVNALLLGDSALYLCASSLTGTGTTYEQYFGPGTRLTVT.

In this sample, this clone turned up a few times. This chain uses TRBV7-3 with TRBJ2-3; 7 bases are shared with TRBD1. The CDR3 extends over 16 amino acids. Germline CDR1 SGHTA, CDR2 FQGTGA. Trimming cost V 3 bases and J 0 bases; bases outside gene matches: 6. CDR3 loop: CASSFSTGASTDTQYF. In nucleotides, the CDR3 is TGTGCCAGCAGCTTTTCAACAGGGGCTAGCACAGATACGCAGTATTTT.

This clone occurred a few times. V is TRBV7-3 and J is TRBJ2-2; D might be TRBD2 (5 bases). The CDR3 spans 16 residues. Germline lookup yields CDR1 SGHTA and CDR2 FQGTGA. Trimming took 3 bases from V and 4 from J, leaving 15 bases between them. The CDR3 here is CASSLSGLAPTGELFF. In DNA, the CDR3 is TGTGCCAGCAGCTTGTCCGGGCTAGCCCCCACCGGGGAGCTGTTTTTT.

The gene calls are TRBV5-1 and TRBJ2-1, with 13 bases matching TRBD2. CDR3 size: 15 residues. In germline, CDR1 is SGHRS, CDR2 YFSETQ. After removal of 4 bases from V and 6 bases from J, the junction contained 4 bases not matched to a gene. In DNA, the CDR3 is TGCGCCAGCAGCGCACTAGCGGGAGGGTCCAATGAGCAGTTCTTC. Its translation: CASSALAGGSNEQFF.

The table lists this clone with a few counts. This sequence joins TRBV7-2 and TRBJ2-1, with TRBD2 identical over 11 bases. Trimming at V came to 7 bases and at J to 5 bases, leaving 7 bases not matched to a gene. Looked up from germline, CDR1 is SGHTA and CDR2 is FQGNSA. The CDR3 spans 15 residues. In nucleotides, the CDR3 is TGTGCCAGCAATATAGCGGGAGGGCCCAACAATGAGCAGTTCTTC. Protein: CASNIAGGPNNEQFF. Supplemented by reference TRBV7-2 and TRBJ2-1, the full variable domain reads GAGVSQSPSNKVTEKGKDVELRCDPISGHTALYWYRQSLGQGLEFLIYFQGNSAPDKSGLPSDRFSAERTGGSVSTLTIQRTQQEDSAVYLCASNIAGGPNNEQFFGPGTRLTVL.

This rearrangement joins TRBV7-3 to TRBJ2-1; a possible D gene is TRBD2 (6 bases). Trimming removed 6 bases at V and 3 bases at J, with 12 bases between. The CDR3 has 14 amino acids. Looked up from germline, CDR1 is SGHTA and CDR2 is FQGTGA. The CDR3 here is CASSKEGRYNEQFF. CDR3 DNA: TGTGCCAGCAGTAAGGAGGGCCGCTACAATGAGCAGTTCTTC.

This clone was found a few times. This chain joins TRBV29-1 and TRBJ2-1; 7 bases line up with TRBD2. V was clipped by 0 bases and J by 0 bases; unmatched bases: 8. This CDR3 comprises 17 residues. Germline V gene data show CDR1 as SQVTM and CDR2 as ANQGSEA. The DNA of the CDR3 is TGCAGCGTTGAAGACCGGCTCGGCGGGAGCTCCTACAATGAGCAGTTCTTC. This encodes CSVEDRLGGSSYNEQFF.

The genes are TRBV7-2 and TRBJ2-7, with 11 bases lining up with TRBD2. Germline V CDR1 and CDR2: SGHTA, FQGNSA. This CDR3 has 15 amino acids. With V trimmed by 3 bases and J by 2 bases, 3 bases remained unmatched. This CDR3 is CASSLGLADTYEQYF. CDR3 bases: TGTGCCAGCAGCTTGGGACTAGCGGACACCTACGAGCAGTACTTC. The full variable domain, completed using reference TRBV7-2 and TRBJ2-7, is GAGVSQSPSNKVTEKGKDVELRCDPISGHTALYWYRQSLGQGLEFLIYFQGNSAPDKSGLPSDRFSAERTGGSVSTLTIQRTQQEDSAVYLCASSLGLADTYEQYFGPGTRLTVT.

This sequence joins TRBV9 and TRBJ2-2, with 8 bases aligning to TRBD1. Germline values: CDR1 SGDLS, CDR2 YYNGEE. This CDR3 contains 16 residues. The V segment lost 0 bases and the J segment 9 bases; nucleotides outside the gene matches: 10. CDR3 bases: TGTGCCAGCAGCGTAGGGGCAGGGGGCGATAGTCGGGAGCTGTTTTTT. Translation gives CASSVGAGGDSRELFF.

The CDR3 loop reads CASSGVSILRNEQFF. Here the CDR3 DNA reads TGTGCCAGCAGTGGTGTTAGCATTCTACGCAATGAGCAGTTCTTC. V usage is TRBV25-1 and J usage is TRBJ2-1; no clear D gene. Germline-derived CDR1 and CDR2 are MGHDK and SYGVNS. V dropped 4 bases and J dropped 6 bases, with 16 bases sitting between them. This CDR3 contains 15 residues.

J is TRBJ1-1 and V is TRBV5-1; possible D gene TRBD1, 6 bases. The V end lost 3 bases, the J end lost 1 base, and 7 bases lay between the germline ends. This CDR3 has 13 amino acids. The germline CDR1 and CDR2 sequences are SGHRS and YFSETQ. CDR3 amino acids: CASSWTANTEAFF. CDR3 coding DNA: TGCGCCAGCAGCTGGACAGCGAACACTGAAGCTTTCTTT.

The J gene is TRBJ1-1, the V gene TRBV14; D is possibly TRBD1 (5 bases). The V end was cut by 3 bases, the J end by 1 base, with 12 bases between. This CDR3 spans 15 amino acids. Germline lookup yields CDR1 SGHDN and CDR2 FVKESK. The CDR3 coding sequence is TGTGCCAGCAGCCATCTTTACAGGAGGAACACTGAAGCTTTCTTT. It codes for CASSHLYRRNTEAFF.

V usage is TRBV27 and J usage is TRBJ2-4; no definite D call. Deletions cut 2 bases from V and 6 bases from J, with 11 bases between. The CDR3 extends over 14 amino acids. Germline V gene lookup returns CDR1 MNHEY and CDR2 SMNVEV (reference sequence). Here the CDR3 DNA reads TGTGCCAGCAGTTTAAACCCCAGGTTAAACATTCAGTACTTC. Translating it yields CASSLNPRLNIQYF.